This TCR beta chain emerged from a study of shared clonotypes between healthy human individuals. Study background: CD4 naive and memory got three plates each, CD8 naive two, CD8 memory one.

This clone was seen only a few times. Germline V gives CDR1 MNHEY, CDR2 SMNVEV (reference sequence). J lost 7 bases, V lost 4 bases, and 5 bases had no gene match. The CDR3 has 14 amino acids. Adult Caucasians living in Nashville, Tennessee made up all of the donors. Assay used: immunoSEQ multiplex PCR; TCRdb lists only in-frame clones, some missing. This sample has 2,500,000 or so clones, with over 85% found just once. The receptor comes from a man between 18 and 35 years old in good health. V gene TRBV27 combines with J gene TRBJ1-5; TRBD1 matches 9 bases. Material: naive CD4+ T cells sorted from blood. Subset specified: CD45RA+ positively selected. Here the CDR3 reads CASSSPGQGQPQHF. The CDR3 DNA is TGTGCCAGCAGTTCTCCGGGACAGGGACAGCCCCAGCATTTT.